The entry below describes one T cell receptor (beta chain). This receptor's antigen is unknown. Base-call qualities are not available, and no considerably larger clone is one nucleotide away. For approximately six days, cells in the mixed lymphocyte reaction were kept in coculture at 37 degrees C. Responder PBMCs were labelled with CFSE, stimulator PBMCs were labelled with Violet Dye, and the two were mixed at a 1:1 ratio. Sorted unstimulated T cells and proliferating T cells recovered from mixed lymphocyte reactions underwent TCRbeta CDR3 sequencing. Fresh whole blood from about 9 HLA-typed healthy donors was used as the source from which PBMCs were isolated. After the mixed lymphocyte reaction, proliferating CFSE-low responder T cells were FACS-sorted for TCR sequencing. The data stem from a study of siplizumab effects on memory and regulatory T cells (dated by TCRdb to the late 2010s). Background on the whole study: Across seven to nine responder-stimulator pairs, paired mixed lymphocyte reactions were conducted with siplizumab at roughly 0.9 ug/mL and without drug. The effect of the anti-CD2 antibody siplizumab on alloreactive T-cell subsets was examined in allogeneic mixed lymphocyte reactions constructed from human PBMCs.

The CDR3 contains 15 residues, cysteine and phenylalanine counted. Only the CDR3 region is kept as DNA, spanning 45 bases read in frame from base 1. V is reduced by 0 bases and J by 2 bases, leaving a spacing of 10 bases between them. The germline V gene provides CDR1 ENHRY and CDR2 SYGVKD. Receptor amplification or capture employed the immunoSEQ multiplex PCR assay. Around 9.9 x 10^4 TCR templates per sample were assayed by the deep sequencing platform. Genomic DNA extracted from sorted T cells was the material used for TCRbeta CDR3 sequencing. In the original analysis: Clonal analysis of TCRbeta CDR3 data was done in the R programming language. Alloreactive CD4+ and CD8+ clones were defined by comparing unstimulated samples with post-reaction CFSE-low samples. Regulatory or non-regulatory origin was assigned to alloreactive CD4+ clones by matching of sequences to sorted unstimulated Treg and non-Treg repertoires. As stored in TCRdb, this immuneACCESS dataset retains in-frame rearrangements with V and J assigned. A fraction of the clones does not appear; measured against another copy, unresolved V genes explain less than half of the discrepancy, and the remainder lacks a known reason. V, J and clone size derive from that table, while D and trimming were established from the DNA sequence. For this sample the table gives 15,000 or so clones, of which around 46% were detected only once. The ten most abundant clones make up 7.8% of the sample.

The full study reports these points: Compared with memory T cells, unstimulated naive T cells appeared more diverse, and naive cells seemed to make a substantial contribution to the alloresponse. Roughly 75-96% of proliferating CD4+ or CD8+ clones could not be assigned a naive or memory phenotype. Because sequences at frequencies below about 10^-5 were poorly captured, only a minor fraction of alloreactive clones could be mapped back to unstimulated subsets. Of the alloreactive CD4+ clones that could be mapped, the Treg-derived share averaged roughly 73% with siplizumab compared with about 25% in control reactions. Whether proliferating Tregs from siplizumab cultures were suppressive was not functionally confirmed. The cumulative frequency of alloreactive sequences that could be traced back to unstimulated CD4+ memory T cells was significantly reduced by siplizumab.

This receptor chain uses TRBV10-3 and TRBJ1-1, with no confident D gene call. Sequenced input: CFSE-low (dividing) CD4+ T cells sorted from an allogeneic mixed lymphocyte reaction. The receptor was derived from a human donor in good health; the cells came from an allogeneic mixed lymphocyte reaction. Some clones in this sample may be carry-over from other donors' samples. The DNA sequence follows: TGTGCCATCAGTGAGTCCGTCACCCTTAACACTGAAGCTTTCTTT. This yields the protein CAISESVTLNTEAFF.